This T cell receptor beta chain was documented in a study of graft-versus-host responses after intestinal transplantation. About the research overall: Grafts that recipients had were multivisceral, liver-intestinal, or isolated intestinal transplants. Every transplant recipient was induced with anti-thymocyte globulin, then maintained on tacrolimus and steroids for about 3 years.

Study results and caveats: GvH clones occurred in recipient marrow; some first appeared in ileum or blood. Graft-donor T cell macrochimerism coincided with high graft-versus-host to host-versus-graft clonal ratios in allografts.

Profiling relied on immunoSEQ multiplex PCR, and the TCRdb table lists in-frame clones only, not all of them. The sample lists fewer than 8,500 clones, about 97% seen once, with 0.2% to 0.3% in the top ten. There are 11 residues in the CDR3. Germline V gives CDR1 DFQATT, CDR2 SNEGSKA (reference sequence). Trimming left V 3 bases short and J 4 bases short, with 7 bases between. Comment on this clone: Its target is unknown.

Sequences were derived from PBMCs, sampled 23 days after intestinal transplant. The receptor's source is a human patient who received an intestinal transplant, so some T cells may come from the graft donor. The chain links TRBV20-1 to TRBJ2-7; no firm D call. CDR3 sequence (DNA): TGCAGTGCTAGTATCGTTTACGAGCAGTACTTC. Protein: CSASIVYEQYF.